This TCR beta chain originates from a study of T cell responses to AZD1222 COVID-19 vaccine. Notes on the study in general: White British donors predominated, females outnumbered males, and clonal diversity was possibly underestimated.

Only in-frame clones appear in the TCRdb table, and some are missing; sequencing was by immunoSEQ multiplex PCR. In the table there are 80,000 to 100,000 clones, 70% to 90% of which are singletons. The V and J ends lost 9 bases and 7 bases respectively, with 25 bases between them. There are 16 residues in the CDR3. The germline V gene has CDR1 PRHDT and CDR2 FYEKMQ (reference sequence). Details on this clone: What it binds is not known.

Here the sequenced sample was peripheral blood, taken 28 days after the second AZD1222 dose. This receptor was taken from an adult who received the AZD1222 COVID-19 vaccine. This chain connects TRBV13 to TRBJ2-1; weak D call: TRBD2 (7 bases). CDR3 loop: CASTPGGSLLSNEQFF. The CDR3 bases are TGTGCCAGTACCCCGGGGGGCAGCCTCCTTTCTAATGAGCAGTTCTTC. The full variable domain, its missing parts supplied by reference TRBV13 and TRBJ2-1, is AAGVIQSPRHLIKEKRETATLKCYPIPRHDTVYWYQQGPGQDPQFLISFYEKMQSDKGSIPDRFSAQQFSDYHSELNMSSLELGDSALYFCASTPGGSLLSNEQFFGPGTRLTVL.